A single sample is the source of the 18 T cell receptor beta chains below, sequenced in a study of T cells in pancreatic ductal adenocarcinoma. The repertoire was sequenced with immunoSEQ multiplex PCR; TCRdb's copy has only in-frame clones and lacks some. The sample consists of 31,000 or so clones, roughly 92% of them appearing once. The selected patients with pancreatic ductal adenocarcinoma had surgery but no neoadjuvant therapy. The sequenced sample consisted of PBMCs. These receptors were taken from a human donor with pancreatic ductal adenocarcinoma.

The chain combines TRBV7-2 with TRBJ2-5; 7 bases are a match to TRBD2. The CDR3 sequence is 15 residues long. In germline, CDR1 is SGHTA, CDR2 FQGNSA. Trimming took 1 base from V and 1 from J; bases not matched to a gene: 3. The CDR3 nucleotides read TGTGCCAGCAGCTTAGGCGGGAGAATCCAAGAGACCCAGTACTTC. Translating it yields CASSLGGRIQETQYF.

The chain combines TRBV5-4 with TRBJ2-7; 9 bases line up with TRBD1. Losses at the gene ends were 4 bases for V and 0 bases for J; bases not matched to a gene: 5. Germline V gene lookup returns CDR1 SGHNT and CDR2 YYREEE (reference sequence). The CDR3 has 15 amino acids. The CDR3 spells CASSLPGQGSYEQYF. CDR3 coding DNA: TGTGCCAGCAGCCTACCGGGACAGGGCTCCTACGAGCAGTACTTC. The complete variable domain, with remaining parts taken from reference TRBV5-4 and TRBJ2-7, reads ETGVTQSPTHLIKTRGQQVTLRCSSQSGHNTVSWYQQALGQGPQFIFQYYREEENGRGNFPPRFSGLQFPNYSSELNVNALELDDSALYLCASSLPGQGSYEQYFGPGTRLTVT.

The genes are TRBV18 and TRBJ2-1; D remains ambiguous. From germline, CDR1 is KGHSH and CDR2 LQKENI. V lost 0 bases and J 7 bases, leaving 16 bases between the germline ends. This CDR3 contains 16 residues. The CDR3 loop is CASSPPYTQQRNEQFF. The CDR3 DNA sequence: TGTGCCAGCTCACCACCGTATACACAACAACGGAATGAGCAGTTCTTC. Full variable domain (rest looked up from reference TRBV18 and TRBJ2-1): NAGVMQNPRHLVRRRGQEARLRCSPMKGHSHVYWYRQLPEEGLKFMVYLQKENIIDESGMPKERFSAEFPKEGPSILRIQQVVRGDSAAYFCASSPPYTQQRNEQFFGPGTRLTVL.

The chain recombines TRBV5-1 with TRBJ1-5, with a tentative D call TRBD1 (5 bases). Germline loops: CDR1 SGHRS, CDR2 YFSETQ. The length of the CDR3 is 17 residues. Trimming took off 0 bases at V and 1 base at J, with 14 bases between the two ends. CDR3 loop: CASSLAWGGDSNQPQHF. The CDR3, as DNA: TGCGCCAGCAGCTTGGCATGGGGAGGGGACAGCAATCAGCCCCAGCATTTT.

The chain couples TRBV7-9 to TRBJ2-3; 7 bases map to TRBD1. The germline V gene has CDR1 SEHNR and CDR2 FQNEAQ (reference sequence). V lost 5 bases and J lost 8; bases outside the gene matches: 10. CDR3 length: 14 residues. CDR3 in amino acids: CASSPGTASLTQYF. CDR3 coding DNA: TGTGCCAGCAGCCCCGGGACAGCGAGTCTTACGCAGTATTTT.

The chain couples TRBV5-1 to TRBJ2-3; TRBD2 agrees at 10 bases. Germline V gives CDR1 SGHRS, CDR2 YFSETQ. The CDR3 has 15 amino acids. The V gene end was trimmed by 2 bases and the J gene end by 3 bases; junction bases not matched to a gene: 3. The CDR3 spells CASSLSGRETDTQYF. In DNA, the CDR3 is TGCGCCAGCAGCTTAAGCGGGAGGGAGACAGATACGCAGTATTTT.

This rearrangement joins TRBV10-3 to TRBJ1-1; tentative D call: TRBD1 (5 bases). Trimming pared 2 bases from V and 5 bases from J, leaving 12 bases between. Germline V gene data show CDR1 as ENHRY and CDR2 as SYGVKD. The CDR3 consists of 14 residues. CDR3 sequence reads: CAISENTGRTEAFF. CDR3 DNA sequence: TGTGCCATCAGTGAGAATACAGGTAGAACTGAAGCTTTCTTT.

V gene TRBV11-3 combines with J gene TRBJ2-3, with 7 nucleotides matching TRBD1. The CDR3 length is 14 residues. J lost 7 bases, V lost 5 bases, and 9 bases had no gene match. Germline values: CDR1 SGHNT, CDR2 YENEEA. The CDR3 sequence is CASSRFRDSYTQYF. CDR3 sequence (DNA): TGTGCCAGCAGCCGGTTCCGGGACAGCTATACGCAGTATTTT. Based on the CDR3 plus reference TRBV11-3 and TRBJ2-3, the full variable domain is EAGVVQSPRYKIIEKKQPVAFWCNPISGHNTLYWYLQNLGQGPELLIRYENEEAVDDSQLPKDRFSAERLKGVDSTLKIQPAELGDSAVYLCASSRFRDSYTQYFGPGTRLTVL.

This clone was seen once. DNA for the CDR3: TGTGCCAGCAGTCGCCTAGCGGGAGTTGGTGGAGTGACCCAGTACTTC. Protein product: CASSRLAGVGGVTQYF. This rearrangement joins TRBV2 to TRBJ2-5, with 10 nucleotides matching TRBD2. Germline V gives CDR1 SNHLY, CDR2 FYNNEI. Trimming cost V 5 bases and J 7 bases; bases outside gene matches: 13. The CDR3 consists of 16 residues.

The V and J genes are TRBV5-4 and TRBJ2-2; TRBD2 aligns across 7 bases. The CDR3 is 15 amino acids. V dropped 4 bases and J dropped 8; count of bases not matched to a gene: 11. CDR1 SGHNT and CDR2 YYREEE come from the germline V gene (reference sequence). The chain's CDR3 is CASSPRLAAGGELFF. The DNA for the CDR3 is TGTGCCAGCAGCCCAAGACTAGCCGCCGGAGGGGAGCTGTTTTTT.

A single count supports this clone. The chain combines TRBV11-3 with TRBJ2-6; D unresolved. The germline V and J ends were trimmed by 5 bases and 0 bases, with 5 bases remaining between them. The CDR3 has 14 residues. Per germline, CDR1 SGHNT and CDR2 YENEEA. The CDR3, as DNA: TGTGCCAGCAGCCCCGCCTCTGGGGCCAACGTCCTGACTTTC. It specifies CASSPASGANVLTF. Complete variable domain (other parts from reference TRBV11-3 and TRBJ2-6): EAGVVQSPRYKIIEKKQPVAFWCNPISGHNTLYWYLQNLGQGPELLIRYENEEAVDDSQLPKDRFSAERLKGVDSTLKIQPAELGDSAVYLCASSPASGANVLTFGAGSRLTVL.

V usage is TRBV7-8 and J usage is TRBJ2-1; 8 nucleotides line up with TRBD2. The CDR3 is made up of 18 amino acids. Per germline, CDR1 SGHVS and CDR2 FQNEAQ. V lost 5 bases to trimming and J lost 5 bases; unmatched junction nucleotides: 17. This CDR3 reads CASSLGRVAGRGNNEQFF. CDR3 DNA: TGTGCCAGCAGCCTCGGAAGGGTAGCGGGACGGGGCAACAATGAGCAGTTCTTC.

DNA of the CDR3: TGCAGCGTTGGCCCCTCGGGCCAAGAGACCCAGTACTTC. It specifies CSVGPSGQETQYF. The genes are TRBV29-1 and TRBJ2-5, with D uncertain. There are 13 residues in the CDR3. The ends were cut back, 4 bases at V and 1 base at J, with 10 bases in the middle. Germline V gene data show CDR1 as SQVTM and CDR2 as ANQGSEA.

In its sample, this clone was seen a few times. The genes are TRBV2 and TRBJ1-1; D is unresolved. The CDR3 loop spans 13 amino acids. Trimming shortened V by 5 bases and J by 5 bases, and 12 bases separated the two germline ends. CDR1 and CDR2 (germline): SNHLY, FYNNEI. CDR3 bases: TGTGCCAGCAGTCGCGGACTGCGGACTGAAGCTTTCTTT. As protein: CASSRGLRTEAFF.

The chain is built from TRBV27 and TRBJ2-2; no firm D call. Deletions cut 4 bases from V and 1 base from J, with 1 base between. Germline V CDR1 and CDR2: MNHEY, SMNVEV (reference sequence). The CDR3 runs to 12 residues. The DNA for the CDR3 is TGTGCCAGCAGTTGGAACACCGGGGAGCTGTTTTTT. Its translation is CASSWNTGELFF.

This clone was observed once. The V call is TRBV5-6, the J call TRBJ2-7; TRBD2 matches 7 bases. The CDR3 length is 18 residues. From germline, CDR1 is SGHDT and CDR2 YYEEEE. V shed 5 bases, J shed 2 bases, and the junction held 19 bases outside the gene matches. This CDR3 is CASSYPPTRSGTTYEQYF. The CDR3 DNA sequence: TGTGCCAGCAGTTACCCCCCAACAAGGAGCGGGACTACCTACGAGCAGTACTTC.

The CDR3 DNA reads as TGCGCCAGCAGCTTCTCATCAATCGCAGATACGCAGTATTTT. Translated: CASSFSSIADTQYF. The chain joins TRBV5-1 to TRBJ2-3; D is unresolved. This CDR3 has 14 amino acids. The V end lost 2 bases, the J end lost 4 bases, and 11 bases lay between the germline ends. Germline CDR1 reads SGHRS; CDR2 reads YFSETQ.

This chain links TRBV28 with TRBJ2-7; a weak D match, TRBD2 (6 bases). Trimming pared 3 bases from V and 3 bases from J, leaving 21 bases between. Germline V CDR1 and CDR2: MDHEN, SYDVKM. This CDR3 comprises 17 residues. As DNA, the CDR3 is TGTGCCAGCAGTTTTCAGGGCCCGAGACTAGTCTACTACGAGCAGTACTTC. It yields the protein CASSFQGPRLVYYEQYF.